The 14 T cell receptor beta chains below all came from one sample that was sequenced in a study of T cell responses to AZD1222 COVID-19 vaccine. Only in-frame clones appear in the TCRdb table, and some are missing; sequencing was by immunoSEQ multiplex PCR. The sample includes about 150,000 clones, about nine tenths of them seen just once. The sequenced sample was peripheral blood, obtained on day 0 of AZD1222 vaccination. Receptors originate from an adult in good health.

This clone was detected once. The CDR3 region is CASSSGHSPNPYGYTF. CDR3 DNA sequence: TGTGCCAGCAGCTCCGGTCACTCACCCAACCCTTATGGCTACACCTTC. The chain has TRBV21-1 and TRBJ1-2. TRBV21-1 is given as a pseudogene. CDR3 length: 16 amino acids.

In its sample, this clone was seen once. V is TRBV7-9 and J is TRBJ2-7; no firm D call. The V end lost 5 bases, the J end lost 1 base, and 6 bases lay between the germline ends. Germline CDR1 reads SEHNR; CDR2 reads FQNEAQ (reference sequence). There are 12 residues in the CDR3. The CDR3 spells CASSPMSYEQYF. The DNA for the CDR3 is TGTGCCAGCAGCCCCATGTCCTACGAGCAGTACTTC.

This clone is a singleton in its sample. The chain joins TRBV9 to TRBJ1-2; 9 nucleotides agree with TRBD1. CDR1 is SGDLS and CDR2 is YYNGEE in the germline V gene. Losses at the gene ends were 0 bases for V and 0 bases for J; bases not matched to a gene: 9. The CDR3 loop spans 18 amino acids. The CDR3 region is CASSVAGGGQGSNYGYTF. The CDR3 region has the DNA TGTGCCAGCAGCGTAGCAGGGGGGGGACAGGGTTCTAACTATGGCTACACCTTC. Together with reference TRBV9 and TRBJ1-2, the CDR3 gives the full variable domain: DSGVTQTPKHLITATGQRVTLRCSPRSGDLSVYWYQQSLDQGLQFLIQYYNGEERAKGNILERFSAQQFPDLHSELNLSSLELGDSALYFCASSVAGGGQGSNYGYTFGSGTRLTVV.

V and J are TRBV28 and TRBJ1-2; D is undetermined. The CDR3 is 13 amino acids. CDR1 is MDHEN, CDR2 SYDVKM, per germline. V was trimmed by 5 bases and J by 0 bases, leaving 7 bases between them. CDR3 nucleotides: TGTGCCAGCAGTCCTGACCCTAACTATGGCTACACCTTC. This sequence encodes CASSPDPNYGYTF.

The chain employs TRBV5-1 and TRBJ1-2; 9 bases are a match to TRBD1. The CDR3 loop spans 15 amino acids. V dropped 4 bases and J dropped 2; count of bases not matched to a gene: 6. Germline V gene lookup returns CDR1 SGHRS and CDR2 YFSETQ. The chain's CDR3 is CASSNRGRENYGYTF. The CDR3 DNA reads TGCGCCAGCAGCAACAGGGGGCGGGAGAACTATGGCTACACCTTC.

CDR3 loop: CASSFWEPAGGHGYTF. DNA for the CDR3: TGTGCCAGCAGCTTTTGGGAACCGGCAGGGGGTCATGGCTACACCTTC. The chain carries TRBV7-2 and TRBJ1-2; 7 bases match TRBD1. V shed 3 bases and J 6 bases; nucleotides not matched to a gene: 13. Germline V gene sequence: CDR1 SGHTA, CDR2 FQGNSA. There are 16 residues in the CDR3.

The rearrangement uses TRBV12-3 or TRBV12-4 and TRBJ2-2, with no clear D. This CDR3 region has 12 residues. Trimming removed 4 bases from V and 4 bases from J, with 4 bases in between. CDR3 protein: CASSYSTGELFF. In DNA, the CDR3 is TGTGCCAGCAGTTACAGCACCGGGGAGCTGTTTTTT.

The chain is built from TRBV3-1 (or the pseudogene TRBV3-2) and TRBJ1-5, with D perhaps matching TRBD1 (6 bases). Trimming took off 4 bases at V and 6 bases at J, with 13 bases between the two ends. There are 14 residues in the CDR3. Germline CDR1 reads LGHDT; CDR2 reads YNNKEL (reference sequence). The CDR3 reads CASSLQGTSQPQHF. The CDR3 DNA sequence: TGTGCCAGCAGCCTCCAGGGGACCAGTCAGCCCCAGCATTTT.

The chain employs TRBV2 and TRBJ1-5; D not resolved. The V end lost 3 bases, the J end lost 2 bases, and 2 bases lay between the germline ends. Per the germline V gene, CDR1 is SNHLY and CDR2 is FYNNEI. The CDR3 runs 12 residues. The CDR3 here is CASSDGNQPQHF. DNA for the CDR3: TGTGCCAGCAGTGACGGCAATCAGCCCCAGCATTTT.

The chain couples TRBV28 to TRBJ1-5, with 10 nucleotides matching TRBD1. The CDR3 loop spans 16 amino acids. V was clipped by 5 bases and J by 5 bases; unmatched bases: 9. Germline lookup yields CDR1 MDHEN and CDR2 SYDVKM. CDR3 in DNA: TGTGCCAGCAGTCACGGAGGGACAGGGGCATATCAGCCCCAGCATTTT. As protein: CASSHGGTGAYQPQHF. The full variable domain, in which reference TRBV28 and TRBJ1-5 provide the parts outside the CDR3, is DVKVTQSSRYLVKRTGEKVFLECVQDMDHENMFWYRQDPGLGLRLIYFSYDVKMKEKGDIPEGYSVSREKKERFSLILESASTNQTSMYLCASSHGGTGAYQPQHFGDGTRLSIL.

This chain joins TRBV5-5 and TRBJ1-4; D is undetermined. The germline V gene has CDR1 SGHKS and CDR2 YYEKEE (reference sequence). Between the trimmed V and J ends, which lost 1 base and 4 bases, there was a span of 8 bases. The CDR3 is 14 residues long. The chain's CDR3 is CASSLLYSNEKLFF. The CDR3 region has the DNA TGTGCCAGCAGCTTGTTATACAGTAATGAAAAACTGTTTTTT. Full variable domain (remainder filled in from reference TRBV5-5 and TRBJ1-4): DAGVTQSPTHLIKTRGQQVTLRCSPISGHKSVSWYQQVLGQGPQFIFQYYEKEERGRGNFPDRFSARQFPNYSSELNVNALLLGDSALYLCASSLLYSNEKLFFGSGTQLSVL.

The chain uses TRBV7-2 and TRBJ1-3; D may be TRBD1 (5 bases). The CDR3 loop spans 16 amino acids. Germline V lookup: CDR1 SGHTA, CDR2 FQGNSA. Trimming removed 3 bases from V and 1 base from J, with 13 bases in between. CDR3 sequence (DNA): TGTGCCAGCAGCTTCAACGATGGGGGGTCTGGAAACACCATATATTTT. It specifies CASSFNDGGSGNTIYF.

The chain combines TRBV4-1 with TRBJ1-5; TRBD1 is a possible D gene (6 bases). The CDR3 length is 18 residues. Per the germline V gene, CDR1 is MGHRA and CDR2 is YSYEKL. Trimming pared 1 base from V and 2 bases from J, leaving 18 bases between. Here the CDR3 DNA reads TGCGCCAGCAGCCAAGGGGTACTCGCAGGGGAGGGCAATCAGCCCCAGCATTTT. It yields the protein CASSQGVLAGEGNQPQHF.

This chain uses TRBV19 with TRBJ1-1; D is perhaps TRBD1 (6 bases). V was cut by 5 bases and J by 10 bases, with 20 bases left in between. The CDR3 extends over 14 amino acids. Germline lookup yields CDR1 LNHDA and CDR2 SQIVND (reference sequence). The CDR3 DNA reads TGTGCCAGTAGTGCCCAGGGACAACGAGAGGGAGCTTTCTTT. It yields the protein CASSAQGQREGAFF.